This T cell receptor beta chain was captured in a study of blood T cell repertoires in COVID-19. Authors' analysis steps: From reference gene primer amplification, estimates of nucleated cell counts were derived. Here immunoSEQ multiplex PCR was the method, and the copy in TCRdb shows in-frame clones only, minus some. From that table come the V and J calls and clone size; the DNA was used to work out D and trimming. The sample shows approximately 170,000 clones, around 80% of them seen only once. A Seattle source enrolled patients during active infection and followed them longitudinally. The CDR3 totals 15 residues. Per the germline V gene, CDR1 is SGHRS and CDR2 is YFSETQ. V was shortened by 1 base and J by 1 base, with 9 bases between the two germline ends.

The chain links TRBV5-1 to TRBJ1-3, with D perhaps TRBD1 (5 bases). The material sequenced was peripheral blood. The clonotype was recovered from a woman in her 70s with COVID-19, enrolled during active disease. The CDR3 spells CASSLMGHSGNTIYF. CDR3 DNA: TGCGCCAGCAGCTTGATGGGGCATTCTGGAAACACCATATATTTT.